One and the same sample provided the 11 T cell receptor beta chains below, sequenced in a study of blood T cell repertoires in COVID-19. Repertoires were generated with immunoSEQ multiplex PCR, while TCRdb's copy carries only in-frame clones and drops some. The sample gives 190,000 or so clones, about 86% of which show up once; 0.7% to 0.9% is in the top ten. The source material was peripheral blood. These receptors were obtained from a woman aged 18-35 years who had recovered from COVID-19.

The V gene is TRBV3-1 (or the pseudogene TRBV3-2), the J gene TRBJ2-6; a possible D gene is TRBD1 (5 bases). V lost 0 bases and J lost 0, with 15 bases in between. This CDR3 is built from 19 residues. Germline V gene sequence: CDR1 LGHDT, CDR2 YNNKEL (reference sequence). The CDR3 is CASSQDLQDIVSGANVLTF. CDR3 nucleotides: TGTGCCAGCAGCCAAGATTTACAGGACATAGTCTCTGGGGCCAACGTCCTGACTTTC.

The chain couples TRBV19 to TRBJ2-6; 7 bases are shared with TRBD1. The CDR3 totals 15 residues. Germline lookup yields CDR1 LNHDA and CDR2 SQIVND (reference sequence). V trimming: 5 bases; J trimming: 4 bases; junction bases outside the gene matches: 5. The CDR3, as DNA: TGTGCCAGTAGTGCACAGGGGTACGGGGCCAACGTCCTGACTTTC. This encodes CASSAQGYGANVLTF.

The rearrangement links TRBV7-3 to TRBJ2-2, with D unclear. Germline assignment: CDR1 SGHTA and CDR2 FQGTGA. Trimming removed 6 bases at V and 4 bases at J, with 3 bases between. CDR3 length: 11 amino acids. The CDR3 reads CASRATGELFF. DNA for the CDR3: TGTGCCAGCAGGGCCACCGGGGAGCTGTTTTTT. Together with reference TRBV7-3 and TRBJ2-2, the CDR3 gives the full variable domain: GAGVSQTPSNKVTEKGKYVELRCDPISGHTALYWYRQSLGQGPEFLIYFQGTGAADDSGLPNDRFFAVRPEGSVSTLKIQRTERGDSAVYLCASRATGELFFGEGSRLTVL.

V usage is TRBV5-1 and J usage is TRBJ1-1; unclear D gene. Per the germline V gene, CDR1 is SGHRS and CDR2 is YFSETQ. This CDR3 has 15 residues. V was shortened by 0 bases and J by 1 base, with 10 bases between the two germline ends. Here the CDR3 DNA reads TGCGCCAGCAGCTTGGTTGCGGGCTCGAACACTGAAGCTTTCTTT. Its protein is CASSLVAGSNTEAFF. The full variable domain, completed using reference TRBV5-1 and TRBJ1-1, is KAGVTQTPRYLIKTRGQQVTLSCSPISGHRSVSWYQQTPGQGLQFLFEYFSETQRNKGNFPGRFSGRQFSNSRSEMNVSTLELGDSALYLCASSLVAGSNTEAFFGQGTRLTVV.

This clone showed up just once. The V and J genes are TRBV6-2 or TRBV6-3 and TRBJ1-4; 9 bases match TRBD1. Germline loops: CDR1 MNHEY, CDR2 SVGEGT. The J segment lost 7 bases and the V segment lost 4 bases, leaving 4 bases of the junction unmatched. This CDR3 has 14 amino acids. CDR3 DNA sequence: TGTGCCAGCAGTTCCGGGACAGGGATTGAAAAACTGTTTTTT. This translates into CASSSGTGIEKLFF.

The chain links TRBV3-1 (or the pseudogene TRBV3-2) to TRBJ1-1; 7 bases line up with TRBD1. Germline V gene lookup returns CDR1 LGHDT and CDR2 YNNKEL (reference sequence). This CDR3 is built from 12 residues. The J segment lost 10 bases and the V segment lost 1 base, leaving 3 bases of the junction unmatched. CDR3 loop: CASSQGQGRAFF. CDR3 coding DNA: TGTGCCAGCAGCCAAGGACAGGGCAGAGCTTTCTTT.

The chain links TRBV7-2 to TRBJ2-3; no clear D gene. Trimming removed 2 bases at V and 1 base at J, with 4 bases between. CDR1 and CDR2 (germline): SGHTA, FQGNSA. This CDR3 spans 13 amino acids. CDR3 residues: CASSLLGTDTQYF. CDR3 bases: TGTGCCAGCAGCTTACTCGGCACAGATACGCAGTATTTT.

This clone was seen more than once but under ten times. The identical CDR3 is also encoded by other nucleotide sequences in the sample. V usage is TRBV18 and J usage is TRBJ2-7, with 7 bases fitting TRBD2. Germline V gene lookup returns CDR1 KGHSH and CDR2 LQKENI. V lost 0 bases, J lost 2 bases, and 4 bases stayed unmatched. The CDR3 has 15 residues. The CDR3 DNA sequence: TGTGCCAGCTCACCACCGAGGGGAGGGCCCTACGAGCAGTACTTC. Translated: CASSPPRGGPYEQYF.

The rearrangement joins TRBV5-1 to TRBJ1-1; 10 nucleotides line up with TRBD1. Losses at the gene ends were 3 bases for V and 1 base for J; bases not matched to a gene: 12. The CDR3 runs to 18 residues. The germline gives CDR1 SGHRS, CDR2 YFSETQ. This CDR3 is CASSSKGRTGGQNTEAFF. The CDR3 DNA follows: TGCGCCAGCAGCTCCAAGGGAAGGACAGGGGGACAGAACACTGAAGCTTTCTTT.

V is TRBV5-1 and J is TRBJ1-4; D gene uncertain. The V end lost 4 bases, the J end lost 3 bases, and 10 bases lay between the germline ends. The germline V gene has CDR1 SGHRS and CDR2 YFSETQ. The CDR3 has 14 residues. In DNA, the CDR3 is TGCGCCAGCAGCGACGCGGGGTCTAATGAAAAACTGTTTTTT. Encoded protein: CASSDAGSNEKLFF.

The chain joins TRBV10-3 to TRBJ2-7, with D possibly matching TRBD2 (7 bases). Trimming removed 4 bases at V and 1 base at J, with 14 bases between. The CDR3 consists of 15 residues. Germline CDR1 and CDR2: ENHRY and SYGVKD. CDR3 coding DNA: TGTGCCATCAGTGTTGGGGGGGGCCTGTCCTACGAGCAGTACTTC. Translating gives CAISVGGGLSYEQYF.